A selection of T cell receptor beta chains follows, all from one sample in a study of PD-1 blockade in classical Hodgkin lymphoma. TCRdb's table, derived via immunoSEQ multiplex PCR, lists solely in-frame clones and lacks some. There are 20,000 or so clones in the sample; over 75% occur only once, and nearly 25% lies in the top ten. The sample consisted of peripheral blood mononuclear cells (PBMCs), taken at baseline. All receptors derive from a human donor with classical Hodgkin lymphoma. Each CDR3 is given with its conserved first and last residue. The D gene is left open where the match is weak. A row's size may be missing; if present it is once, few, many or a size class.

>NA|TRBV6-5|NA|TRBJ1-5
CASSSPRQSNQPQHF
TGTGCCAGCAGTTCCCCCAGGCAGAGCAATCAGCCCCAGCATTTT
>TRBD2|TRBV2|few|TRBJ2-4
CASSERRTSGGASKNIQYF
TGTGCCAGCAGTGAAAGGCGGACTAGCGGGGGGGCAAGCAAAAACATTCAGTACTTC
>TRBD1|TRBV7-2|NA|TRBJ1-1
CASSITRGTTEAFF
TGTGCCAGCAGCATAACCAGGGGGACAACTGAAGCTTTCTTT
>NA|TRBV9|NA|TRBJ1-4
CASSAQGQAGEKLFF
TGTGCCAGCAGCGCCCAGGGACAAGCGGGCGAAAAACTGTTTTTT
>TRBD1|TRBV15|NA|TRBJ1-3
CATSLRDRAFSGNTIYF
TGTGCCACGTCCTTGCGGGACAGGGCTTTCTCTGGAAACACCATATATTTT
>TRBD1|TRBV7-9|few|TRBJ1-6
CASSPPSGTDYNSPLHF
TGTGCCAGCAGCCCACCCTCCGGGACAGACTATAATTCACCCCTCCACTTT
>NA|TRBV2|NA|TRBJ2-7
CASRVTALPLF
TGTGCCAGCAGAGTGACAGCATTGCCCCTTTTC
>TRBD1|TRBV14|NA|TRBJ1-4
CASSPRTGTNEKLFF
TGTGCCAGCAGCCCCCGGACAGGGACTAATGAAAAACTGTTTTTT
>NA|TRBV5-1|NA|TRBJ2-7
CASSLREAYEQYF
TGCGCCAGCAGCTTGCGCGAGGCTTACGAGCAGTACTTC
>NA|TRBV5-6|NA|TRBJ2-2
CASSPLEGTSTGELFF
TGTGCCAGCAGCCCTCTTGAGGGCACAAGCACCGGGGAGCTGTTTTTT
>NA|TRBV5-4|NA|TRBJ2-3
CASSLASTDTQYF
TGTGCCAGCAGCTTGGCCAGCACAGATACGCAGTATTTT
>NA|TRBV28|NA|TRBJ1-5
CASKTGGNQPQHF
TGTGCCAGCAAGACGGGGGGCAATCAGCCCCAGCATTTT
>TRBD2|TRBV7-8|NA|TRBJ2-1
CASSPTAFSGRSGEQFF
TGTGCCAGCAGCCCCACTGCCTTCAGCGGGAGGTCCGGTGAGCAGTTCTTC
>NA|TRBV27|NA|TRBJ1-1
CASSVGGRDTQAFF
TGTGCCAGCAGTGTCGGGGGTCGCGACACTCAAGCTTTCTTT
>NA|TRBV30|NA|TRBJ2-7
CAWGEKQTYEQYF
TGTGCCTGGGGTGAAAAGCAAACCTACGAGCAGTACTTC
>NA|TRBV19|NA|TRBJ1-2
CASSIDGEYGYTF
TGTGCCAGTAGTATAGATGGCGAGTATGGCTACACCTTC
>NA|TRBV9|NA|TRBJ2-3
CASSVGGSPDTQYF
TGTGCCAGCAGCGTAGGAGGCAGTCCAGATACGCAGTATTTT
>NA|TRBV19|NA|TRBJ1-5
CASKDGQNYQPQHF
TGTGCCAGTAAAGACGGACAGAATTATCAGCCCCAGCATTTT
>NA|TRBV19|few|TRBJ1-2
CASTSSGVGSGYTF
TGTGCCAGTACTTCGTCGGGTGTCGGTAGTGGCTACACCTTC
>TRBD1|TRBV7-8|NA|TRBJ2-7
CASSFRQGFLYEQYF
TGTGCCAGCAGCTTTCGACAGGGGTTTTTGTACGAGCAGTACTTC